The 7 T cell receptor beta chains below come from one sample, sequenced in a study of cytomegalovirus exposure and HLA in healthy donors. Amplification used 60 Vbeta primers and 13 Jbeta primers. Method: immunoSEQ multiplex PCR; TCRdb's copy keeps in-frame clones and lacks some. The sample carries roughly 130,000 clones, about 73% recorded once. Sequenced sample: PBMCs. These receptors were obtained from a middle-aged woman in good health and CMV-seropositive.

The rearrangement uses TRBV2 and TRBJ2-3, with 7 positions matching TRBD1. The CDR3 consists of 15 residues. The trim removed 7 bases at V and 2 bases at J, leaving 9 bases unmatched. Per germline, CDR1 SNHLY and CDR2 FYNNEI. The CDR3 DNA reads TGTGCCAGCAAATCCCAGGGACAGAACACAGATACGCAGTATTTT. Its translation: CASKSQGQNTDTQYF. Supplemented by reference TRBV2 and TRBJ2-3, the full variable domain reads EPEVTQTPSHQVTQMGQEVILRCVPISNHLYFYWYRQILGQKVEFLVSFYNNEISEKSEIFDDQFSVERPDGSNFTLKIRSTKLEDSAMYFCASKSQGQNTDTQYFGPGTRLTVL.

This clone appeared a single time. This sequence joins TRBV7-9 and TRBJ1-2, with D perhaps TRBD1 (5 bases). Trimming shortened V by 4 bases and J by 3 bases, and 12 bases separated the two germline ends. This CDR3 is 14 amino acids long. CDR1 is SEHNR, CDR2 FQNEAQ, per germline (reference sequence). CDR3 coding DNA: TGTGCCAGCAGCTCCGCTCAGGGTGACTATGGCTACACCTTC. Translation: CASSSAQGDYGYTF.

The chain links TRBV28 to TRBJ2-2; TRBD2 aligns across 8 bases. J lost 7 bases, V lost 4 bases, and 20 bases had no gene match. Germline V CDR1 and CDR2: MDHEN, SYDVKM. The CDR3 has 19 amino acids. The CDR3 protein is CASSSIRLGAGAGNGELFF. DNA for the CDR3: TGTGCCAGCAGTTCCATACGCCTGGGAGCGGGAGCGGGGAACGGGGAGCTGTTTTTT.

This clone was detected a few times. The chain links TRBV23-1 to TRBJ1-5; a weak D match, TRBD1 (6 bases). TRBV23-1 is known as an ORF, though its function is uncertain. The CDR3 spans 19 residues. V dropped 0 bases and J dropped 2 bases, with 20 bases sitting between them. CDR3 residues: CASSQSRQVRLGCNQPQHF. The CDR3 DNA reads as TGCGCCAGCAGTCAATCCCGACAGGTTCGACTGGGGTGCAATCAGCCCCAGCATTTT.

The J gene is TRBJ1-5, the V gene TRBV6-5, with 10 positions matching TRBD1. V lost 6 bases, J lost 3 bases, and 5 bases stayed unmatched. Germline CDR1 reads MNHEY; CDR2 reads SVGAGI. This CDR3 is built from 15 residues. CDR3 residues: CASSPGTGDNQPQHF. Here the CDR3 DNA reads TGTGCCAGCAGCCCTGGGACAGGGGACAATCAGCCCCAGCATTTT.

V and J are TRBV19 and TRBJ1-1; 8 nucleotides line up with TRBD1. The junction had 3 bases not matched to a gene; V was cut back by 5 bases and J by 4 bases. The CDR3 totals 13 residues. Germline V gene data show CDR1 as LNHDA and CDR2 as SQIVND (reference sequence). This CDR3 reads CASSGQGLTEAFF. The CDR3 bases are TGTGCCAGTAGTGGACAGGGACTCACTGAAGCTTTCTTT.

The chain recombines TRBV7-3 with TRBJ2-1, with 8 bases matching TRBD2. This CDR3 is built from 16 residues. The germline V gene encodes CDR1 SGHTA and CDR2 FQGTGA. Losses at the gene ends were 5 bases for V and 4 bases for J; bases not matched to a gene: 10. CDR3 residues: CASSPRSGSLYNEQFF. The CDR3 coding sequence is TGTGCCAGCAGCCCTAGAAGCGGGAGCCTGTACAATGAGCAGTTCTTC. Looking up the rest from reference TRBV7-3 and TRBJ2-1 gives the full variable domain: GAGVSQTPSNKVTEKGKYVELRCDPISGHTALYWYRQSLGQGPEFLIYFQGTGAADDSGLPNDRFFAVRPEGSVSTLKIQRTERGDSAVYLCASSPRSGSLYNEQFFGPGTRLTVL.